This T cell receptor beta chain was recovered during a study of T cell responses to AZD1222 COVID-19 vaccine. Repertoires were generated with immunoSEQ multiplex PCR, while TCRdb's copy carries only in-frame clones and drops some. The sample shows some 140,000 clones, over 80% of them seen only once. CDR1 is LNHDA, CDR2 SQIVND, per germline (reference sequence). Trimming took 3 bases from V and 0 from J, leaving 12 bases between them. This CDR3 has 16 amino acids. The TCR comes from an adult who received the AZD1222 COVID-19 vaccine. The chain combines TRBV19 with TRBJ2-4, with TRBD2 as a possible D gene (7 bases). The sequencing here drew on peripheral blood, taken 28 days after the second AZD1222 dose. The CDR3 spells CASSIRGGLAKNIQYF. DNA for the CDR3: TGTGCCAGTAGTATCAGGGGAGGGTTAGCCAAAAACATTCAGTACTTC.